Shown below are 4 T cell receptor beta chains from a single sample sequenced in a study of T cell responses to AZD1222 COVID-19 vaccine. Here immunoSEQ multiplex PCR was the method, and the copy in TCRdb shows in-frame clones only, minus some. The data show roughly 160,000 clones, 88% seen once. Source: peripheral blood, taken on day 0 of AZD1222 vaccination. Source of these receptors: an adult in good health.

This clone was found a few times. J is TRBJ1-2 and V is TRBV25-1; D is possibly TRBD1 (6 bases). Per the germline V gene, CDR1 is MGHDK and CDR2 is SYGVNS. V gave up 3 bases and J gave up 7 bases, with 18 bases separating them. The CDR3 spans 15 residues. The chain's CDR3 is CASSDPDSPASGYTF. Written as DNA, the CDR3 is TGTGCCAGCAGTGACCCGGACAGCCCCGCAAGTGGCTACACCTTC.

The genes are TRBV29-1 and TRBJ1-2; 12 nucleotides align to TRBD1. The CDR3 length is 13 residues. With 3 bases clipped from V and 8 bases from J, the junction kept 4 bases outside the gene matches. The germline V gene encodes CDR1 SQVTM and CDR2 ANQGSEA. CDR3 protein: CSVESGTGGGYTF. The CDR3 nucleotides read TGCAGCGTTGAGTCCGGGACAGGGGGCGGCTACACCTTC. Complete variable domain (other parts from reference TRBV29-1 and TRBJ1-2): SAVISQKPSRDICQRGTSLTIQCQVDSQVTMMFWYRQQPGQSLTLIATANQGSEATYESGFVIDKFPISRPNLTFSTLTVSNMSPEDSSIYLCSVESGTGGGYTFGSGTRLTVV.

This sequence joins TRBV18 and TRBJ2-1, with TRBD1 matching 7 bases. Looked up from germline, CDR1 is KGHSH and CDR2 is LQKENI. The CDR3 contains 16 residues. Unmatched junction bases numbered 11, after V lost 6 bases and J lost 3 bases. The CDR3 DNA reads as TGTGCCAGCTCCCCGGACAGGAATGTTGGCTACAATGAGCAGTTCTTC. Translated, it gives CASSPDRNVGYNEQFF.

V and J are TRBV28 and TRBJ1-5; the D is unclear. The V gene lost 8 bases and the J gene lost 4 bases, with 15 bases spanning the gap. The CDR3 has 14 amino acids. Germline-derived CDR1 and CDR2 are MDHEN and SYDVKM. CDR3 in DNA: TGTGCCAGCCGGTCCCCCGGGAGAAATCAGCCCCAGCATTTT. Residues: CASRSPGRNQPQHF.